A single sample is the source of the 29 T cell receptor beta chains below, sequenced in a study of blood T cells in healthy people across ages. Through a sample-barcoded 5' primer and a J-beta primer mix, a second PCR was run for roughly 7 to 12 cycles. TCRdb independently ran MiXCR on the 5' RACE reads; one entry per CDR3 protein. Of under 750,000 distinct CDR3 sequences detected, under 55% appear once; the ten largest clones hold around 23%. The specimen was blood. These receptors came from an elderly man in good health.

CDR3 amino acids: CASSLDRVGTGELFF. CDR3 coding DNA: TGTGCCAGCAGCTTAGACAGGGTCGGCACCGGGGAGCTGTTTTTT. The chain recombines TRBV7-2 with TRBJ2-2, with D possibly matching TRBD1 (6 bases). The CDR3 length is 15 residues. The germline CDR1 and CDR2 sequences are SGHTA and FQGNSA. The V end lost 1 base, the J end lost 4 bases, and 10 bases lay between the germline ends.

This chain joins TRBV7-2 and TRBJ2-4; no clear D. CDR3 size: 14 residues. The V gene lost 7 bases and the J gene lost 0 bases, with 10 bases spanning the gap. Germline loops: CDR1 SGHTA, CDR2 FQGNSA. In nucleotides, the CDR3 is TGTGCCAGCAACTCCCTTCTAGCCAAAAACATTCAGTACTTC. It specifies CASNSLLAKNIQYF.

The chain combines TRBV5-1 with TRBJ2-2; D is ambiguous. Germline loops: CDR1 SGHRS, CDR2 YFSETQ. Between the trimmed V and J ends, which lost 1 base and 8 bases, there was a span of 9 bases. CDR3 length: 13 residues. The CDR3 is CASSLTDGGELFF. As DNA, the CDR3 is TGCGCCAGCAGCTTGACCGATGGAGGGGAGCTGTTTTTT.

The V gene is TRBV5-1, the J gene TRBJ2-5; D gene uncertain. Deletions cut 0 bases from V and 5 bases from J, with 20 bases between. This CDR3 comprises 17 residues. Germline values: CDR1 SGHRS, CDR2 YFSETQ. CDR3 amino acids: CASSLEVVGSLGETQYF. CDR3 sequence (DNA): TGCGCCAGCAGCTTGGAAGTCGTGGGGTCGTTGGGGGAGACCCAGTACTTC.

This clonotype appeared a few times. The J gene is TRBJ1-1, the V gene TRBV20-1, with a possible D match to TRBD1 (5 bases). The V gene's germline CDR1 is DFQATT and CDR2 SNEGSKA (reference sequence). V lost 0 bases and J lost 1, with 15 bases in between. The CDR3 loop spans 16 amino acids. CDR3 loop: CSARDEARGTNTEAFF. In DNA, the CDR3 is TGCAGTGCTAGAGACGAGGCGCGGGGGACGAACACTGAAGCTTTCTTT.

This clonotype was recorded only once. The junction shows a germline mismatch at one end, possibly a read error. CDR3 bases: TGCGCCAACAGCTTTGGCCCCGGACAGGCCTACAATGAGCAGTTCTTC. Translated: CANSFGPGQAYNEQFF. The chain is built from TRBV5-1 and TRBJ2-1; 7 bases agree with TRBD1. The CDR3 has 16 residues. The germline gives CDR1 SGHRS, CDR2 YFSETQ. The full variable domain, in which reference TRBV5-1 and TRBJ2-1 provide the parts outside the CDR3, is KAGVTQTPRYLIKTRGQQVTLSCSPISGHRSVSWYQQTPGQGLQFLFEYFSETQRNKGNFPGRFSGRQFSNSRSEMNVSTLELGDSALYLCANSFGPGQAYNEQFFGPGTRLTVL.

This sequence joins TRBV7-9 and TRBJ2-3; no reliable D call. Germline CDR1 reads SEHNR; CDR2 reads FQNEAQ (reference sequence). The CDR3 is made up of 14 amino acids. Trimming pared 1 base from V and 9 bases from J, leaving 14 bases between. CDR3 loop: CASSLGMAFNTQYF. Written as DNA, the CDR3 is TGTGCCAGCAGCTTAGGGATGGCGTTTAACACGCAGTATTTT.

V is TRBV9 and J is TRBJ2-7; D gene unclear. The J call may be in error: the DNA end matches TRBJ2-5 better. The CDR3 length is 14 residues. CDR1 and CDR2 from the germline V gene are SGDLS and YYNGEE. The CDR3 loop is CASSVGSTGETQYF. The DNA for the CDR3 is TGTGCCAGCAGCGTAGGAAGTACCGGGGAGACCCAGTACTTC.

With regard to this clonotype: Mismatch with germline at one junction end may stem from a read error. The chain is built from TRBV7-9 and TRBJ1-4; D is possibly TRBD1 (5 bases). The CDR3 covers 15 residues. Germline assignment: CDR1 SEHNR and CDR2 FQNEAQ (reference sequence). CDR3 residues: CASSRPHGGNGKLFF. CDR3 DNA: TGTGCCAGCAGCCGTCCTCATGGGGGTAATGGAAAACTGTTTTTT.

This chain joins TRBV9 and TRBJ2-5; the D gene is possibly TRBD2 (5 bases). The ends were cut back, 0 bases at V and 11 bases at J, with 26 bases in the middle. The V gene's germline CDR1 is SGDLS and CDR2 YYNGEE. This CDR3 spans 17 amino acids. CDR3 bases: TGTGCCAGCAGCGTAGAAAGGTATCAGCGTGGGAGATCTGAGCAGTACTTC. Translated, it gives CASSVERYQRGRSEQYF.

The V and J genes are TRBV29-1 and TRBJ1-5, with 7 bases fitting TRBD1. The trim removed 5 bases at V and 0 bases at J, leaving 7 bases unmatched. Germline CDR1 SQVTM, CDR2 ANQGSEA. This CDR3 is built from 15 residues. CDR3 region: CSVSEGQASNQPQHF. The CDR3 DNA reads TGCAGCGTTTCGGAAGGACAGGCTAGCAATCAGCCCCAGCATTTT.

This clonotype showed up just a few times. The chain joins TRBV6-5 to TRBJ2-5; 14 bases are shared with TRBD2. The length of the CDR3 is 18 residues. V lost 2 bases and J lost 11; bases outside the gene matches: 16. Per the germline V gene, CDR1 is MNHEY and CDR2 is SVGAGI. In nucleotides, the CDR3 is TGTGCCAGCAGTTACACGCGGACTAGCGGGGGGCCCCGGTATGAGCAGTACTTC. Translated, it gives CASSYTRTSGGPRYEQYF.

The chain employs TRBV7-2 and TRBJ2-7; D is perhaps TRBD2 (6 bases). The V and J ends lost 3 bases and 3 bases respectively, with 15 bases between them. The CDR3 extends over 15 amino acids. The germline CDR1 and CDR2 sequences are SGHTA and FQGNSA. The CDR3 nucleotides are TGTGCCAGCAGCTTTGGGGGGTCTGAGAACTACGAGCAGTACTTC. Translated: CASSFGGSENYEQYF.

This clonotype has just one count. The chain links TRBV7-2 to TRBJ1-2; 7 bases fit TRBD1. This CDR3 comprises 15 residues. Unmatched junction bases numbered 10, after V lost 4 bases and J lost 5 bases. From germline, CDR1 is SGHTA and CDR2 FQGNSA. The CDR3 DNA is TGTGCCAGCAGCTCCGAAGCGGGACAGAATTATGGCTACACCTTC. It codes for CASSSEAGQNYGYTF.

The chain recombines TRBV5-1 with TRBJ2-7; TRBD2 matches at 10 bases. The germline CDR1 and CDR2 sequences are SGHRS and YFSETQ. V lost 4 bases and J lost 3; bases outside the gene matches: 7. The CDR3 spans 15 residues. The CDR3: CASSPGTSANYEQYF. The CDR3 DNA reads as TGCGCCAGCAGCCCTGGGACTAGCGCCAACTACGAGCAGTACTTC.

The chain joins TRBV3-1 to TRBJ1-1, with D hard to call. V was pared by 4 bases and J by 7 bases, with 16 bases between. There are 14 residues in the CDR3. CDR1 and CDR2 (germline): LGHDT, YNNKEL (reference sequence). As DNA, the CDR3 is TGTGCCAGCAGCCTCCGAGAGGCAGGTGATGAAGCTTTCTTT. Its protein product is CASSLREAGDEAFF.

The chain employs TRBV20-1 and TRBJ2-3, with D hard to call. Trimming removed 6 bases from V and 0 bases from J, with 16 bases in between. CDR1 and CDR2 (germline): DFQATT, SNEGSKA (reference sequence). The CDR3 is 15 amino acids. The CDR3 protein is CSAPGPPYSTDTQYF. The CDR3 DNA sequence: TGCAGTGCCCCCGGGCCTCCTTATAGCACAGATACGCAGTATTTT.

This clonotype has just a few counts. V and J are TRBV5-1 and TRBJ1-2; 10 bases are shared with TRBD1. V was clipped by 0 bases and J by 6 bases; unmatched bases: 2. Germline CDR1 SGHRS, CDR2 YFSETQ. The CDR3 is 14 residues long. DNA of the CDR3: TGCGCCAGCAGCTTGGGGGACAGGGGAGATGGCTACACCTTC. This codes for CASSLGDRGDGYTF.

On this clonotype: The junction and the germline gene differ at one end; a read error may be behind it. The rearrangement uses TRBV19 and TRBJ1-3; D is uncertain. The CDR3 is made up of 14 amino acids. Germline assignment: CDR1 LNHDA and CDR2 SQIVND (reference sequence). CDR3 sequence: CACSPGVSGNTIYF. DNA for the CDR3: TGTGCCTGTAGCCCTGGGGTCTCTGGAAACACCATATATTTT.

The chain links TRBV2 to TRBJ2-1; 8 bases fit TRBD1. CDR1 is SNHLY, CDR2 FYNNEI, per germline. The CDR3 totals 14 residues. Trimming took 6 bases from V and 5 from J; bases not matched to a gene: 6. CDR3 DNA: TGTGCCAGCAGGGATAGGACAGGGAACAATGAGCAGTTCTTC. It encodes CASRDRTGNNEQFF.

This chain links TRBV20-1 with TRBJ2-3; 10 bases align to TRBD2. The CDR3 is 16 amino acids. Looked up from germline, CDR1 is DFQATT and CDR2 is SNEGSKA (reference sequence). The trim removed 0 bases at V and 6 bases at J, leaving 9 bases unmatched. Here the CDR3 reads CSARELAGFQPDTQYF. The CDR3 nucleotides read TGCAGTGCTAGAGAACTAGCGGGATTTCAGCCGGATACGCAGTATTTT.

The CDR3 sequence is CASMGGITDTQYF. CDR3 DNA sequence: TGTGCCAGCATGGGGGGCATCACAGATACGCAGTATTTT. The chain carries TRBV6-1 and TRBJ2-3; D may match TRBD1 or TRBD2 (6 bases each). CDR1 is MNHNS, CDR2 SASEGT, per germline. The CDR3 contains 13 residues. V was trimmed by 7 bases and J by 2 bases, leaving 10 bases between them.

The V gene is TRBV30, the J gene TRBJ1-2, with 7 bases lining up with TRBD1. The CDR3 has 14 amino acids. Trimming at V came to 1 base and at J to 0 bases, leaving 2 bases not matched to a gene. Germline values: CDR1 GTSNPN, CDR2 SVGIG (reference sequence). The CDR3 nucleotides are TGTGCCTGGAGTGCAGACAGGGCTAACTATGGCTACACCTTC. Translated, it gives CAWSADRANYGYTF. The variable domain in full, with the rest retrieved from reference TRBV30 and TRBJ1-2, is SQTIHQWPATLVQPVGSPLSLECTVEGTSNPNLYWYRQAAGRGLQLLFYSVGIGQISSEVPQNLSASRPQDRQFILSSKKLLLSDSGFYLCAWSADRANYGYTFGSGTRLTVV.

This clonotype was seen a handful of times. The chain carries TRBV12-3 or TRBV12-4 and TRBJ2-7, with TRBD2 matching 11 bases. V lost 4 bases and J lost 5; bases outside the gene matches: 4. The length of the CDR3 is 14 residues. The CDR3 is CASSSSGGSDEQYF. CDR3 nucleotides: TGTGCCAGCAGTTCTAGCGGGGGGTCTGACGAGCAGTACTTC.

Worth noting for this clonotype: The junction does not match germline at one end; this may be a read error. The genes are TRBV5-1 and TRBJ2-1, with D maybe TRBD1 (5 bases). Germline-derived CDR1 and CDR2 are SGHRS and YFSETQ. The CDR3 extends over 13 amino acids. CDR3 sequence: CVSSLTRQFEQFF. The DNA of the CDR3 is TGCGTCAGCAGCCTGACGAGACAGTTTGAGCAGTTCTTC.

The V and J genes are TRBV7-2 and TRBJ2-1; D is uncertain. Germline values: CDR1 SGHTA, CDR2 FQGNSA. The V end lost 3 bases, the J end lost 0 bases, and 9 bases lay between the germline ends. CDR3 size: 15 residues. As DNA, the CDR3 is TGTGCCAGCAGCTTTGGTTCCTCCTCCTACAATGAGCAGTTCTTC. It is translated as CASSFGSSSYNEQFF.

CDR3 DNA sequence: TGTGCCAGCAGCTTAGCGGGACAGGCGAGGGTGTACTTC. This encodes CASSLAGQARVYF. The chain links TRBV7-2 to TRBJ2-5; TRBD1 agrees at 8 bases. The J segment lost 13 bases and the V segment lost 0 bases, leaving 7 bases of the junction unmatched. The CDR3 covers 13 residues. The germline CDR1 and CDR2 sequences are SGHTA and FQGNSA.

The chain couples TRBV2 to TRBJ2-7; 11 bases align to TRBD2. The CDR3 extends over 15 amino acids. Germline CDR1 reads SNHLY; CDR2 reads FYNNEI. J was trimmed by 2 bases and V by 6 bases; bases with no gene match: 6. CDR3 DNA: TGTGCCAGCAGGGGAGGACTAGCGGGTACCTACGAGCAGTACTTC. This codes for CASRGGLAGTYEQYF.

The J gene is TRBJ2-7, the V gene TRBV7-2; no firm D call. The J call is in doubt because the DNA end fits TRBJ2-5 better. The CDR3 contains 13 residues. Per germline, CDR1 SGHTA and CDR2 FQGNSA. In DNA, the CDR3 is TGTGCCAGCAGTACCCTACGGCGAGAGACCCAGTACTTC. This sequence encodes CASSTLRRETQYF.